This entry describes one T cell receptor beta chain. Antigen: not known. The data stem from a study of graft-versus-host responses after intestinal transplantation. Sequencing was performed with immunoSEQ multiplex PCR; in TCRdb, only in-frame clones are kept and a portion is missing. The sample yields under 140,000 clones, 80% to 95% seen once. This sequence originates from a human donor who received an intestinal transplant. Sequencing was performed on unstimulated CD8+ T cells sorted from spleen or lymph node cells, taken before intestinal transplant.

CDR3 nucleotide sequence: TGTGCCAGCAGCGTACTAGCGGGAGGCTACAATGAGCAGTTCTTC. It codes for CASSVLAGGYNEQFF. This chain links TRBV6-4 with TRBJ2-1; 12 nucleotides match TRBD2. The CDR3 length is 15 residues. Per the germline V gene, CDR1 is MRHNA and CDR2 is SNTAGT. Trimming cost V 6 bases and J 3 bases; bases outside gene matches: 3.